The 31 T cell receptor beta chains below all came from one sample that was sequenced in a study of cytomegalovirus exposure and HLA in healthy donors. The PCR had 60 Vbeta and 13 Jbeta primers. The method was immunoSEQ multiplex PCR; TCRdb's version includes in-frame clones alone and lacks a portion of them. Here the sample spans some 120,000 clones, around four fifths being singletons. The sequencing input was PBMCs. Receptor source: a human donor in good health.

This rearrangement joins TRBV9 to TRBJ1-1; TRBD1 might be the D (5 bases). This CDR3 comprises 15 residues. V lost 0 bases to trimming and J lost 4 bases, with 13 bases between them. The germline CDR1 and CDR2 sequences are SGDLS and YYNGEE. The CDR3 spells CASSVGGSRSTEAFF. The CDR3 nucleotides are TGTGCCAGCAGCGTAGGGGGCTCGAGGAGCACTGAAGCTTTCTTT.

The V call is TRBV19, the J call TRBJ1-1; D remains ambiguous. V was clipped by 6 bases and J by 8 bases, with 10 bases between them. CDR3 size: 11 residues. Germline CDR1 reads LNHDA; CDR2 reads SQIVND (reference sequence). The CDR3 here is CASRRTGEAFF. CDR3 bases: TGTGCCAGTAGACGGACGGGGGAAGCTTTCTTT.

The rearrangement links TRBV5-1 to TRBJ1-2; 7 nucleotides line up with TRBD1. The V segment lost 0 bases and the J segment 3 bases; nucleotides outside the gene matches: 2. Germline V gene lookup returns CDR1 SGHRS and CDR2 YFSETQ. The CDR3 loop spans 14 amino acids. CDR3 nucleotides: TGCGCCAGCAGCTTGGGACAGGGAGACTATGGCTACACCTTC. Encoded protein: CASSLGQGDYGYTF.

The rearrangement uses TRBV14 and TRBJ2-5; D is possibly TRBD1 (5 bases). The CDR3 has 17 amino acids. V shed 0 bases and J shed 1 base, with 15 bases lying between them. Germline V gene sequence: CDR1 SGHDN, CDR2 FVKESK. The CDR3 is CASSQDRGVRVQETQYF. The CDR3 DNA follows: TGTGCCAGCAGCCAAGATAGGGGTGTACGTGTCCAAGAGACCCAGTACTTC.

The rearrangement uses TRBV5-4 and TRBJ2-7; 10 positions match TRBD1. V lost 4 bases, J lost 4 bases, and 11 bases stayed unmatched. The CDR3 loop spans 16 amino acids. The germline V gene encodes CDR1 SGHNT and CDR2 YYREEE (reference sequence). CDR3 in DNA: TGTGCCAGCAGCACCCAGTTGGGACAGGGGTATTACGAGCAGTACTTC. Encoded protein: CASSTQLGQGYYEQYF.

The chain carries TRBV5-6 and TRBJ2-7, with D possibly matching TRBD1 (5 bases). Germline loops: CDR1 SGHDT, CDR2 YYEEEE. This CDR3 spans 13 amino acids. V gave up 1 base and J gave up 6 bases, with 11 bases separating them. The CDR3 coding sequence is TGTGCCAGCAGCTTGCCAGGGAAGGGCGAGCAGTACTTC. This gives the protein CASSLPGKGEQYF.

This clone was seen only a few times. The chain carries TRBV4-1 and TRBJ2-7; TRBD1 matches at 7 bases. The CDR3 spans 14 residues. CDR1 is MGHRA and CDR2 is YSYEKL in the germline V gene. Germline trimming cut 4 bases from V and 0 bases from J; bases unmatched to any gene: 3. The CDR3 sequence: CASSPRDSSYEQYF. In DNA, the CDR3 is TGCGCCAGCAGCCCCAGGGACAGCTCCTACGAGCAGTACTTC.

The chain couples TRBV21-1 to TRBJ1-5; the table's TRBD1 call for D was not verified on the DNA. TRBV21-1 is classified as a pseudogene. CDR3 length: 18 amino acids. CDR3 sequence: CASSKSPDRPVGNQPQHF. CDR3 nucleotide sequence: TGTGCCAGCAGCAAAAGTCCAGACAGGCCTGTGGGCAATCAGCCCCAGCATTTT.

This clone was seen a handful of times. CDR3 loop: CASSFIWGRRHGYTF. DNA for the CDR3: TGTGCCAGCAGTTTTATCTGGGGGCGACGGCATGGCTACACCTTC. V gene TRBV28 combines with J gene TRBJ1-2, with D perhaps TRBD1 (6 bases). The CDR3 is 15 amino acids. Germline V CDR1 and CDR2: MDHEN, SYDVKM. Trimming left V 3 bases short and J 6 bases short, with 17 bases between.

This clone is a singleton in its sample. Other DNA sequences in the same sample also yield this CDR3. The V call is TRBV7-6, the J call TRBJ1-4; D gene ambiguous. The V end lost 3 bases, the J end lost 1 base, and 12 bases lay between the germline ends. The CDR3 length is 16 residues. The V gene's germline CDR1 is SGHVS and CDR2 FNYEAQ. The CDR3 coding sequence is TGTGCCAGCAGCTTGGCGCCTGAGGGAACTAATGAAAAACTGTTTTTT. Its protein is CASSLAPEGTNEKLFF.

The CDR3, as DNA: TGTGCCAGCAGCTTGGTCGGGTCGGCCTACAATGAGCAGTTCTTC. This encodes CASSLVGSAYNEQFF. The chain combines TRBV7-9 with TRBJ2-1; D is ambiguous. Germline V gene sequence: CDR1 SEHNR, CDR2 FQNEAQ (reference sequence). V was pared by 3 bases and J by 2 bases, with 11 bases between. This CDR3 region has 15 residues.

In its sample, this clone was seen a few times. This chain uses TRBV7-8 with TRBJ1-1; D remains unclear. Trimming shortened V by 5 bases and J by 0 bases, and 13 bases separated the two germline ends. Germline values: CDR1 SGHVS, CDR2 FQNEAQ. This CDR3 is 15 amino acids long. The CDR3 loop reads CASSPSPILNTEAFF. The CDR3 bases are TGTGCCAGCAGCCCGAGCCCAATTCTGAACACTGAAGCTTTCTTT.

The rearrangement joins TRBV27 to TRBJ2-1; TRBD1 is a possible D gene (6 bases). CDR1 is MNHEY, CDR2 SMNVEV, per germline (reference sequence). There are 15 residues in the CDR3. Between the trimmed V and J ends, which lost 7 bases and 0 bases, there was a span of 13 bases. CDR3 nucleotide sequence: TGTGCCAGCACCGCCGGGACAACCTCCTACAATGAGCAGTTCTTC. It specifies CASTAGTTSYNEQFF.

The V gene is TRBV4-2, the J gene TRBJ2-3; 10 nucleotides match TRBD2. This CDR3 contains 17 residues. CDR1 is LGHNA, CDR2 YNFKEQ, per germline. V was clipped by 0 bases and J by 4 bases; unmatched bases: 7. The chain's CDR3 is CASSQDRASGGADTQYF. CDR3 sequence (DNA): TGTGCCAGCAGCCAAGATAGGGCTAGCGGGGGAGCAGATACGCAGTATTTT.

V is TRBV6-5 and J is TRBJ2-7; D perhaps matches TRBD1 (7 bases). CDR3 length: 15 amino acids. Between the trimmed V and J ends, which lost 0 bases and 3 bases, there was a span of 12 bases. The germline V gene has CDR1 MNHEY and CDR2 SVGAGI. The CDR3 loop reads CASSYSGGQLYEQYF. The CDR3 bases are TGTGCCAGCAGTTACTCCGGGGGACAGCTCTACGAGCAGTACTTC.

This clone was observed a few times. One end of the junction fails to match germline, which may point to a read error. The chain combines TRBV6-6 with TRBJ1-1; D unresolved. Germline assignment: CDR1 MNHNY and CDR2 SVGAGI (reference sequence). The CDR3 runs 12 residues. The CDR3 DNA reads as TGTGCCACCCTGGGCCTGAACATTGAAGCTTTCTTT. Its protein product is CATLGLNIEAFF.

The chain recombines TRBV6-5 with TRBJ2-1, with 7 bases fitting TRBD2. Germline V gives CDR1 MNHEY, CDR2 SVGAGI. Trimming cost V 4 bases and J 4 bases; bases outside gene matches: 4. The CDR3 totals 14 residues. DNA of the CDR3: TGTGCCAGCAGTTCCCGGGGAGGGTACAATGAGCAGTTCTTC. Residues: CASSSRGGYNEQFF.

With respect to this clone: The junction and the germline gene differ at one end; a read error may be behind it. This sequence joins TRBV19 and TRBJ2-7, with TRBD2 matching 8 bases. The CDR3 length is 14 residues. Germline values: CDR1 LNHDA, CDR2 SQIVND (reference sequence). The CDR3 region has the DNA TGTGCCGGTAGCACGGGACTAGTGGTTCGCGAGCAGTACTTC. Amino acid sequence: CAGSTGLVVREQYF.

V is TRBV7-9 and J is TRBJ2-7, with 7 bases lining up with TRBD1. V gave up 5 bases and J gave up 5 bases; unmatched junction bases: 9. The CDR3 has 14 residues. From germline, CDR1 is SEHNR and CDR2 FQNEAQ (reference sequence). CDR3 amino acids: CASSPRQGVHEQYF. The CDR3 nucleotides are TGTGCCAGCAGCCCCAGACAGGGCGTCCACGAGCAGTACTTC.

The V and J genes are TRBV7-8 and TRBJ1-2; TRBD1 is a possible D gene (6 bases). Germline V lookup: CDR1 SGHVS, CDR2 FQNEAQ. Trimming left V 3 bases short and J 8 bases short, with 25 bases between. This CDR3 contains 17 residues. This chain's CDR3 is CASSFYGRGSTSWGYTF. DNA of the CDR3: TGTGCCAGCAGCTTCTATGGCAGGGGAAGCACATCGTGGGGCTACACCTTC.

The rearrangement links TRBV11-2 to TRBJ1-5; no definite D call. V lost 6 bases, J lost 0 bases, and 12 bases lay in between. Germline-derived CDR1 and CDR2 are SGHAT and FQNNGV. The CDR3 loop spans 15 amino acids. The CDR3 region has the DNA TGTGCCAGCAGTTCAGACTACTATAGCAATCAGCCCCAGCATTTT. Its translation: CASSSDYYSNQPQHF.

This chain uses TRBV27 with TRBJ1-6; 9 nucleotides align to TRBD1. Germline values: CDR1 MNHEY, CDR2 SMNVEV (reference sequence). The CDR3 contains 15 residues. The V segment lost 4 bases and the J segment 6 bases; nucleotides outside the gene matches: 4. The CDR3 loop reads CASSSWTGVNSPLHF. CDR3 in DNA: TGTGCCAGCAGTTCATGGACAGGGGTTAATTCACCCCTCCACTTT.

The chain has TRBV5-4 and TRBJ2-2; a weak D match, TRBD2 (6 bases). CDR3 length equals 16 residues. V shed 3 bases and J shed 2 bases, with 14 bases lying between them. Germline values: CDR1 SGHNT, CDR2 YYREEE (reference sequence). The chain's CDR3 is CASSSNRGVNTGELFF. The CDR3 bases are TGTGCCAGCAGCTCTAACCGCGGGGTCAACACCGGGGAGCTGTTTTTT.

CDR3 residues: CASSRDRTYEQYF. The DNA for the CDR3 is TGCGCCAGCAGCCGGGACAGGACCTACGAGCAGTACTTC. The V gene is TRBV5-1, the J gene TRBJ2-7; TRBD1 matches 8 bases. The junction had 2 bases not matched to a gene; V was cut back by 4 bases and J by 2 bases. CDR1 is SGHRS and CDR2 is YFSETQ in the germline V gene. CDR3 length: 13 amino acids.

V and J are TRBV28 and TRBJ1-6, with D maybe TRBD1 (6 bases). The germline V gene has CDR1 MDHEN and CDR2 SYDVKM. This CDR3 has 15 amino acids. V was trimmed by 6 bases and J by 3 bases, leaving 12 bases between them. CDR3 region: CASSLQGFYNSPLHF. CDR3 DNA sequence: TGTGCCAGCAGCCTACAGGGATTCTATAATTCACCCCTCCACTTT.

This chain connects TRBV6-1 to TRBJ1-1; D might be TRBD1 (5 bases). Trimming removed 5 bases from V and 1 base from J, with 8 bases in between. The CDR3 is 13 amino acids. Looked up from germline, CDR1 is MNHNS and CDR2 is SASEGT. The CDR3 is CASSLDTNTEAFF. The DNA for the CDR3 is TGTGCCAGCAGTTTGGACACGAACACTGAAGCTTTCTTT.

This chain joins TRBV7-9 and TRBJ2-1; 10 bases fit TRBD1. The CDR3 is 16 residues long. CDR1 is SEHNR and CDR2 is FQNEAQ in the germline V gene (reference sequence). With V trimmed by 4 bases and J by 1 base, 4 bases remained unmatched. The CDR3 sequence: CASSSWGQGSYNEQFF. DNA for the CDR3: TGTGCCAGCAGCTCTTGGGGACAGGGGTCCTACAATGAGCAGTTCTTC.

CDR3: CASSSGLEAIEQFF. The CDR3 DNA follows: TGTGCCAGCAGTTCCGGACTAGAGGCCATCGAGCAGTTCTTC. V and J are TRBV6-5 and TRBJ2-1, with TRBD2 matching 7 bases. There are 14 residues in the CDR3. The germline CDR1 and CDR2 sequences are MNHEY and SVGAGI. The V segment lost 4 bases and the J segment 10 bases; nucleotides outside the gene matches: 10.

CDR3 protein: CASSMTGLNGQPQHF. The CDR3 region has the DNA TGTGCCAGCAGCATGACAGGGCTAAATGGACAGCCCCAGCATTTT. V is TRBV11-2 and J is TRBJ1-5, with 7 bases aligning to TRBD1. V gave up 5 bases and J gave up 7 bases; unmatched junction bases: 11. The CDR3 has 15 residues. From germline, CDR1 is SGHAT and CDR2 FQNNGV. Full variable domain (rest looked up from reference TRBV11-2 and TRBJ1-5): EAGVAQSPRYKIIEKRQSVAFWCNPISGHATLYWYQQILGQGPKLLIQFQNNGVVDDSQLPKDRFSAERLKGVDSTLKIQPAKLEDSAVYLCASSMTGLNGQPQHFGDGTRLSIL.

The chain joins TRBV10-3 to TRBJ2-2, with D uncertain. V dropped 0 bases and J dropped 4 bases, with 12 bases sitting between them. Germline-derived CDR1 and CDR2 are ENHRY and SYGVKD. The CDR3 is made up of 16 amino acids. The CDR3 sequence is CAISESLGSGTGELFF. CDR3 bases: TGTGCCATCAGTGAGTCGCTGGGTTCGGGCACCGGGGAGCTGTTTTTT.

J is TRBJ2-7 and V is TRBV7-8; 12 bases align to TRBD1. This CDR3 has 19 amino acids. CDR1 SGHVS and CDR2 FQNEAQ come from the germline V gene. Losses at the gene ends were 1 base for V and 3 bases for J; bases not matched to a gene: 13. The CDR3 is CASSLVRGQGAPSFYEQYF. For the CDR3, the DNA is TGTGCCAGCAGCTTAGTTAGGGGACAGGGGGCACCTTCCTTCTACGAGCAGTACTTC. Full variable domain (missing parts from reference TRBV7-8 and TRBJ2-7): GAGVSQSPRYKVAKRGQDVALRCDPISGHVSLFWYQQALGQGPEFLTYFQNEAQLDKSGLPSDRFFAERPEGSVSTLKIQRTQQEDSAVYLCASSLVRGQGAPSFYEQYFGPGTRLTVT.